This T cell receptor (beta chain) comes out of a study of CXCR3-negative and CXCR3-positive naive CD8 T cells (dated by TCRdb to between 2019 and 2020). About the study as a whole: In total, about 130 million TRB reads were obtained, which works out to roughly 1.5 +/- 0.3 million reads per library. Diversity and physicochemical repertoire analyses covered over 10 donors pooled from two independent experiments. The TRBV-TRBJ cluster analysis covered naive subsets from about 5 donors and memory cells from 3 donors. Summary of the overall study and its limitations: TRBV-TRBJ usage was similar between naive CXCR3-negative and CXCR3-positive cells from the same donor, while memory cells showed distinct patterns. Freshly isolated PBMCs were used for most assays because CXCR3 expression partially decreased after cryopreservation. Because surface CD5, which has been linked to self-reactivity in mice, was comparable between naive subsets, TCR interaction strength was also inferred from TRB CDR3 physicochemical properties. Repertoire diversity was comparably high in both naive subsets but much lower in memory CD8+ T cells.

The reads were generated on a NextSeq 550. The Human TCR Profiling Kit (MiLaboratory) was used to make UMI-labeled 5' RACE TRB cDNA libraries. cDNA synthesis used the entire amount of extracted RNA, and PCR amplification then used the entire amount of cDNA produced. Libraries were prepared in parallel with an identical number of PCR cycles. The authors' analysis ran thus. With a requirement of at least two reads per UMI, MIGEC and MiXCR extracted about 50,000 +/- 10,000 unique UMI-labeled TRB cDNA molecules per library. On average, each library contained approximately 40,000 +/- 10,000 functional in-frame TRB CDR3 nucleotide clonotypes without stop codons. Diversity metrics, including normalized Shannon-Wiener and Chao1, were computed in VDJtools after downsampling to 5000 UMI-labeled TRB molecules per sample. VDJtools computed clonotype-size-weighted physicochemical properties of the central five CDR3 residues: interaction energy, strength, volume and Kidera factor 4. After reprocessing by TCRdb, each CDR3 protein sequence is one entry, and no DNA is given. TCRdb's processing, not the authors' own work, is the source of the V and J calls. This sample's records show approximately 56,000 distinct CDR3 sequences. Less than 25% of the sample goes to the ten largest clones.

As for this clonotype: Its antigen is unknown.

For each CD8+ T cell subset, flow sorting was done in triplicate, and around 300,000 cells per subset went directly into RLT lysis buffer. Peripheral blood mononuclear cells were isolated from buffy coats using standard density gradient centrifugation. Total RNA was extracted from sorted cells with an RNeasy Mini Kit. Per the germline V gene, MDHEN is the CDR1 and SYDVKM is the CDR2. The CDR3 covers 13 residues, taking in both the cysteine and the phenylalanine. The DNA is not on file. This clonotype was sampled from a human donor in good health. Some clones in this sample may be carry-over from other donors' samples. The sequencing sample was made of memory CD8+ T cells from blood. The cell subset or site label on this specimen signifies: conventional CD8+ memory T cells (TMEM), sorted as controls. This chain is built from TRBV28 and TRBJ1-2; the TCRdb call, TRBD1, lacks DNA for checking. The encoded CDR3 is CASGRTRGYGYTF.